Shown below are 9 T cell receptor beta chains from a single sample sequenced in a study of blood T cell repertoires in COVID-19. Sequencing was performed with immunoSEQ multiplex PCR; in TCRdb, only in-frame clones are kept and a portion is missing. The sample lists approximately 110,000 clones; 80% to 85% were seen once. The specimen sequenced was peripheral blood. All receptors come from a woman in her 70s with acute or convalescent COVID-19.

The chain joins TRBV28 to TRBJ2-7; 10 bases are a match to TRBD1. The germline CDR1 and CDR2 sequences are MDHEN and SYDVKM. Trimming cost V 3 bases and J 6 bases; bases outside gene matches: 8. The length of the CDR3 is 15 residues. CDR3 nucleotides: TGTGCCAGCAGTTTCGGGACAGGGGCGCGGATCGAGCAGTACTTC. Amino acids: CASSFGTGARIEQYF.

In this sample, this clone turned up a few times. The chain joins TRBV6-5 to TRBJ1-5, with a possible D match to TRBD1 (6 bases). Germline CDR1 reads MNHEY; CDR2 reads SVGAGI. This CDR3 is 16 amino acids long. Trimming removed 0 bases from V and 2 bases from J, with 11 bases in between. The CDR3 is CASSYSFRGGNQPQHF. In nucleotides, the CDR3 is TGTGCCAGCAGTTACTCGTTCAGGGGTGGCAATCAGCCCCAGCATTTT.

The chain employs TRBV28 and TRBJ2-1; TRBD2 matches 11 bases. V shed 4 bases and J 9 bases; nucleotides not matched to a gene: 11. In germline, CDR1 is MDHEN, CDR2 SYDVKM. This CDR3 contains 16 residues. The CDR3 DNA reads TGTGCCAGCAGTTCCCAGCCACTAGCGGGAGTCCCTGAGCAGTTCTTC. Translating gives CASSSQPLAGVPEQFF.

This chain links TRBV2 with TRBJ2-5; D is ambiguous. The CDR3 contains 13 residues. Trimming left V 4 bases short and J 5 bases short, with 11 bases between. Germline-derived CDR1 and CDR2 are SNHLY and FYNNEI. The CDR3 nucleotides read TGTGCCAGCAGTGCTGAACTTACGGAGACCCAGTACTTC. Translated, it gives CASSAELTETQYF.

The genes are TRBV27 and TRBJ1-1, with D hard to call. Trimming cost V 7 bases and J 7 bases, with 19 bases left between them. The CDR3 is made up of 14 amino acids. Germline CDR1 reads MNHEY; CDR2 reads SMNVEV (reference sequence). As DNA, the CDR3 is TGTGCCAGCAATTGGGAGGGATCAAGAAGTGAAGCTTTCTTT. Encoded protein: CASNWEGSRSEAFF.

Here the CDR3 reads CASSSSGRFYEQYF. CDR3 nucleotide sequence: TGTGCCAGCAGTTCTAGCGGGAGGTTCTACGAGCAGTACTTC. The chain has TRBV6-2 or TRBV6-3 and TRBJ2-7; TRBD2 matches 11 bases. With 4 bases clipped from V and 3 bases from J, the junction kept 2 bases outside the gene matches. The germline V gene encodes CDR1 MNHEY and CDR2 SVGEGT. The CDR3 is 14 amino acids.

The genes are TRBV6-5 and TRBJ2-7; 12 bases agree with TRBD2. The CDR3 totals 14 residues. Trimming at V came to 8 bases and at J to 2 bases, leaving 4 bases not matched to a gene. CDR1 and CDR2 from the germline V gene are MNHEY and SVGAGI. CDR3: CASQGTSGPYEQYF. The CDR3 DNA sequence: TGTGCCAGCCAAGGGACTAGCGGGCCCTACGAGCAGTACTTC.

This chain uses TRBV12-3 or TRBV12-4 with TRBJ1-2; 9 nucleotides agree with TRBD1. CDR3 length: 13 residues. J gave up 8 bases and V 7 bases, and 8 bases lay outside the gene matches. CDR3 in amino acids: CASTTGGAKGYTF. CDR3 bases: TGTGCCAGCACCACAGGGGGCGCAAAGGGCTACACCTTC.

This clone rates as medium-sized. This CDR3 is CASSLDSIFNYGYTF. The CDR3 DNA sequence: TGTGCCAGCAGCTTAGACAGCATCTTTAACTATGGCTACACCTTC. J is TRBJ1-2 and V is TRBV7-8; no definite D call. Trimming left V 1 base short and J 1 base short, with 10 bases between. Germline CDR1 is SGHVS and CDR2 is FQNEAQ. The CDR3 loop spans 15 amino acids.